The clone carrying this T cell receptor beta chain was seen a single time. Its antigen is not known. The data originate from a study of T cell responses to AZD1222 COVID-19 vaccine. The CDR3 is made up of 14 amino acids. Germline assignment: CDR1 SGHRS and CDR2 YFSETQ. J lost 9 bases, V lost 4 bases, and 10 bases had no gene match. Only in-frame clones appear in the TCRdb table, and some are missing; sequencing was by immunoSEQ multiplex PCR. The repertoire holds around 92,000 clones, with roughly nine tenths as singletons. General study points: Spike-spanning, vaccine-associated CD4 TCRs were dominant at 160-218 and 743-854. The study found Spike-specific TCR breadth and depth rose after two AZD1222 doses.

Source: peripheral blood, taken on day 0 of AZD1222 vaccination. This receptor was obtained from an adult in good health. The V and J genes are TRBV5-1 and TRBJ2-7; 10 nucleotides line up with TRBD2. CDR3 in DNA: TGCGCCAGCAGCCAGCTGTCTAGCGGGAGTCGGCAGTACTTC. Its translation: CASSQLSSGSRQYF. Full variable domain (rest looked up from reference TRBV5-1 and TRBJ2-7): KAGVTQTPRYLIKTRGQQVTLSCSPISGHRSVSWYQQTPGQGLQFLFEYFSETQRNKGNFPGRFSGRQFSNSRSEMNVSTLELGDSALYLCASSQLSSGSRQYFGPGTRLTVT.